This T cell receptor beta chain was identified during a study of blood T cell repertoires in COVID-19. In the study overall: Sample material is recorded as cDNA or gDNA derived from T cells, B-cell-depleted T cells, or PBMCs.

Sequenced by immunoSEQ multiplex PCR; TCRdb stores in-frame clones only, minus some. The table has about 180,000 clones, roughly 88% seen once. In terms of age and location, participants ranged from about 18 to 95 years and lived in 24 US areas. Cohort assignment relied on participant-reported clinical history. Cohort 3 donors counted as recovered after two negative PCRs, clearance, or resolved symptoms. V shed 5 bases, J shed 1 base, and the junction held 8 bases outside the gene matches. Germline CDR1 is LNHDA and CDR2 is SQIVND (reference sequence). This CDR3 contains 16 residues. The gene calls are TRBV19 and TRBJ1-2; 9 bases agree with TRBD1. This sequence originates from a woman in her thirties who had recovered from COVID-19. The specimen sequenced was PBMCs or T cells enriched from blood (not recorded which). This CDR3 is CASSGPTGGGNYGYTF. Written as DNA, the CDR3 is TGTGCCAGTAGTGGCCCGACAGGGGGAGGTAACTATGGCTACACCTTC.